This T cell receptor (beta chain) emerged from a study of early T cells in non-severe SARS-CoV-2 infection. Study overall: Sequencing targeted bulk RNA from unsorted whole blood, leaving chains unpaired.

This clonotype occurred many times. What it binds is not known. Study-wide results and caveats: Comparison of clonotypes with VDJdb favored anti-spike CD8 responses while missing private and CD4 specificities.

Separate cDNA molecules each had unique molecular identifiers attached to them. From the 5' RACE reads, TCRdb called clonotypes with MiXCR, one entry per CDR3 protein. The sample consists of about 80,000 distinct CDR3 sequences, 5% of them appearing once. The germline gives CDR1 DFQATT, CDR2 SNEGSKA (reference sequence). This CDR3 is 14 amino acids long. Trimming shortened V by 6 bases and J by 3 bases, and 15 bases separated the two germline ends. The rearrangement joins TRBV20-1 to TRBJ1-5; D perhaps matches TRBD1 (5 bases). The clonotype originates from an adult who was a healthcare worker with PCR-confirmed SARS-CoV-2 infection or an uninfected control (not recorded which). The specimen was whole blood, collected at baseline. This chain's CDR3 is CSAPRTGDNQPQHF. CDR3 nucleotide sequence: TGCAGTGCCCCCCGAACGGGGGACAATCAGCCCCAGCATTTT.